A selection of T cell receptor beta chains follows, all from one sample in a study of T cells after yellow fever vaccination. From the 5' RACE reads, TCRdb called clonotypes with MiXCR, one entry per CDR3 protein. The profile covers over 300,000 distinct CDR3 sequences, with 4.1% appearing a single time and approximately 25% taken by the ten largest. The material sequenced was PBMCs, taken 5 days after the yellow fever booster vaccination. Receptors originate from a man between 18 and 35 years old who received the YFV17D yellow fever vaccine. Each CDR3 is given with its conserved first and last residue. D genes are given only for firm matches. Clone size is stated in some rows and not others, as once, few, many or a class when expanded.

>TRBJ1-2|.|.|TRBV5-1
TGCGCCAGCTCCCGGGAGGGGGTCAACTATGGCTACACCTTC
CASSREGVNYGYTF
>TRBJ1-2|.|.|TRBV5-4
TGTGCCAGCAGCTTGGGACGACAGGACGGCGGCTACACCTTC
CASSLGRQDGGYTF
>TRBJ2-3|many|.|TRBV3-1
TGTGCCAGCAGCCAAGGGGTCTCAGGGGACAAGTTGGGTACGCAGTATTTT
CASSQGVSGDKLGTQYF
>TRBJ1-2|many|.|TRBV6-1
TGTGCCAGCAGTGAATGGTTTGCCTATGGCTACACCTTC
CASSEWFAYGYTF
>TRBJ2-3|many|TRBD2|TRBV7-3
TGTGCCAGCGGTCCCGGGGGGTCCCGCACAGATACGCAGTATTTT
CASGPGGSRTDTQYF
>TRBJ2-3|few|TRBD2|TRBV20-1
TGCAGTGCTCCCCCTGTAGCGGGGGTCGGAGATACGCAGTATTTT
CSAPPVAGVGDTQYF
>TRBJ1-1|many|.|TRBV20-1
TGCAGTGCCGGGTTGGGGATGAACACTGAAGCTTTCTTT
CSAGLGMNTEAFF
>TRBJ1-5|few|.|TRBV28
TGTGCCAGCAGTCAAAGGGACGGATCCCGTGGAATTCAGCCCCAGCATTTT
CASSQRDGSRGIQPQHF
>TRBJ2-3|few|.|TRBV7-3
TGTGCCAGCAGCCGCCTTGGGGGGGGCGAGACAGATACGCAGTATTTT
CASSRLGGGETDTQYF
>TRBJ2-5|many|TRBD2|TRBV24-1
TGTGCCACCAGTGATCCAGCGGGGATAGGGGAGACCCAGTACTTC
CATSDPAGIGETQYF
>TRBJ2-3|.|.|TRBV3-1
TGTGCCAGCAGCCAAGATGGGGGGTTCGGGAATACGCAGTATTTT
CASSQDGGFGNTQYF
>TRBJ2-5|many|TRBD2|TRBV6-5
TGTGCCAGCAGTTACCGACTAGCGGCACAAGAGACCCAGTACTTC
CASSYRLAAQETQYF
>TRBJ2-7|few|TRBD1|TRBV6-1
TGTGCCAGCAGTGAAAGGGACAGCGCTTTCTCCTACGAGCAGTACTTC
CASSERDSAFSYEQYF
>TRBJ2-3|few|TRBD2|TRBV29-1
TGCAGCGTTGAAGGTGCAAGCGGGGGGGGCACAGATACGCAGTATTTT
CSVEGASGGGTDTQYF
>TRBJ1-1|few|TRBD1|TRBV3-1
TGTGCCAGCAGCCGAGACAGGGTATGGAGGATGAACACTGAAGCTTTCTTT
CASSRDRVWRMNTEAFF
>TRBJ1-1|many|.|TRBV5-5
TGTGCCAGCAGCTTGGAGGTCACTGAAGCTTTCTTT
CASSLEVTEAFF
>TRBJ2-2|many|TRBD1|TRBV19
TGTGCCAGTAGTATTGGGACAGGAGGGTCCGGGGAGCTGTTTTTT
CASSIGTGGSGELFF
>TRBJ2-7|many|.|TRBV15
TGTGCCACCAGCAGAGCCGGGGAGTTATCCTACGAGCAGTACTTC
CATSRAGELSYEQYF
>TRBJ2-1|.|.|TRBV29-1
TGCAGGGCCGCAGGGGTAGGGGAGCAGTTCTTC
CRAAGVGEQFF
>TRBJ1-4|.|.|TRBV29-1
TGCAGCGTGGCCCGGGGAACTAATGAAAAACTGTTTTTT
CSVARGTNEKLFF
>TRBJ2-1|.|TRBD1|TRBV12-3/TRBV12-4
TGTGCCAGCAGTTTCTGGACAGGGGGCATCAATGAGCAGTTCTTC
CASSFWTGGINEQFF
>TRBJ1-1|many|.|TRBV12-3/TRBV12-4
TGTGCCAGCAGTTTTTCAGAAAACACTGAAGCTTTCTTT
CASSFSENTEAFF
>TRBJ1-3|few|.|TRBV7-9
TGTGCCAGCAGCGGAGGCGTCCCTGGAAACACCATATATTTT
CASSGGVPGNTIYF
>TRBJ2-5|few|.|TRBV7-2
TGTGCCAGCAGCCTATCAAGACATGAGACCCAGTACTTC
CASSLSRHETQYF
>TRBJ1-4|.|.|TRBV9
TGTGCCAGCAGCGTAGCCCCCGCGACTAATGAAAAACTGTTTTTT
CASSVAPATNEKLFF
>TRBJ2-3|many|TRBD2|TRBV7-2
TGTGCCAGCAGCCCTTTGGGGCGGGGGGACAACACAGATACGCAGTATTTT
CASSPLGRGDNTDTQYF
>TRBJ1-5|few|.|TRBV6-5
TGTGCCAGCAGTTTCGACAGGTCTCAGCCCCAGCATTTT
CASSFDRSQPQHF
>TRBJ2-5|.|.|TRBV6-5
TGTGCAACGGACAACCAAGAGACCCAGTACTTC
CATDNQETQYF
>TRBJ1-1|.|.|TRBV9
TGTGCCAGCAGCGTAGGGCTCGGTGGGGGATACACTGAAGCTTTCTTT
CASSVGLGGGYTEAFF
>TRBJ1-2|.|TRBD1|TRBV6-5
TGTGCCAGCAGACCCGGACAGGGTGCGAACTATGGCTACACCTTC
CASRPGQGANYGYTF
>TRBJ2-1|many|TRBD2|TRBV11-2
TGTGCCAGCAGCTTCTCCCTCAGGGGACTTAAGCCGGGACTAGCGGGGGGGAAATACAATGAGCAGTTCTTC
CASSFSLRGLKPGLAGGKYNEQFF
>TRBJ1-2|.|.|TRBV14
TGTGCCAGCAGCCAGTCAGGTTGGGGCTACACCTTC
CASSQSGWGYTF
>TRBJ1-4|.|.|TRBV12-3/TRBV12-4
TGTGCCACCGGGACACAAACCGGGCATAATGAAAAACTGTTTTTT
CATGTQTGHNEKLFF
>TRBJ2-1|few|.|TRBV5-1
TGCGCCAGCAGTGTCGGGGGTTTAGTGCTGGATGAGCAGTTCTTC
CASSVGGLVLDEQFF
>TRBJ2-1|.|.|TRBV20-1
TGCAGTGCTAGAGCTCCGGGGCCGTCCGGTGAGCAGTTCTTC
CSARAPGPSGEQFF
>TRBJ1-4|.|.|TRBV27
TGTGCCAGCAGTCCCCACAGCGACGGTAATGAAAAACTGTTTTTT
CASSPHSDGNEKLFF
>TRBJ1-1|.|.|TRBV27
TGTGCCAGCAGCAGTACTGTAGGGGGGGAAGCTTTCTTT
CASSSTVGGEAFF
>TRBJ2-4|many|.|TRBV3-1
TGTGCCAGCAGCCAAGATTCAGGGCTGGGGAACATTCAGTACTTC
CASSQDSGLGNIQYF
>TRBJ1-4|few|.|TRBV9
TGTGCCAGCAGCGTTCCTGGCGACGGGACTAATGAAAAACTGTTTTTT
CASSVPGDGTNEKLFF
>TRBJ2-3|.|.|TRBV7-2
TGTGCCAGCAGCTTCGAGGGGTATGGTACGCAGTATTTT
CASSFEGYGTQYF
>TRBJ2-2|.|.|TRBV4-3
TGCGCCAGCAGCCAAGAAGGGTCTGCCTCGAACACCGGGGAGCTGTTTTTT
CASSQEGSASNTGELFF